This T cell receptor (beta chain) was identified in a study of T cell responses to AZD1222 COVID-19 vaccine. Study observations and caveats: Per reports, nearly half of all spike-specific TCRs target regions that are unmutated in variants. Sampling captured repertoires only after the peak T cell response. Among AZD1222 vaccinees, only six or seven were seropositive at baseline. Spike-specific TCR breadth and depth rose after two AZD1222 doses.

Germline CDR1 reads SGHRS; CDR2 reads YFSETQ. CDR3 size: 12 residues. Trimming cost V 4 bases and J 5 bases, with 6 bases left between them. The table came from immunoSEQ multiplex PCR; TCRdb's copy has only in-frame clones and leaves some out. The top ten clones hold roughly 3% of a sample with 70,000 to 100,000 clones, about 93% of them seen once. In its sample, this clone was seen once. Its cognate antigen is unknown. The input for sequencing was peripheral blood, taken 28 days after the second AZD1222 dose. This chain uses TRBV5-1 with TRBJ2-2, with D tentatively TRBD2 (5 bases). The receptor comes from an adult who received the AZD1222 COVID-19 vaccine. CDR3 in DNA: TGCGCCAGCAGCGAGGGAACCGGGGAGCTGTTTTTT. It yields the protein CASSEGTGELFF. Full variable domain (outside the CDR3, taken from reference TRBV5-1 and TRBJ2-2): KAGVTQTPRYLIKTRGQQVTLSCSPISGHRSVSWYQQTPGQGLQFLFEYFSETQRNKGNFPGRFSGRQFSNSRSEMNVSTLELGDSALYLCASSEGTGELFFGEGSRLTVL.